The TCR beta chain under discussion was sequenced for a study of blood T cell repertoires in COVID-19. Study as a whole: T cells, B-cell-depleted T cells, or PBMCs supplied cDNA or gDNA.

The CDR3 is made up of 15 amino acids. Trimming cost V 4 bases and J 0 bases, with 11 bases left between them. The germline V gene encodes CDR1 KGHSH and CDR2 LQKENI. Authors' analysis steps: From reference gene primer amplification, estimates of nucleated cell counts were derived. Some clones are missing from TCRdb's copy, which holds only in-frame ones; the method was immunoSEQ multiplex PCR. Clonal size and the V and J genes are those of that table, whereas D and trimming came from the DNA. The sample holds 130,000 or so clones; around 89% are singletons and the top ten take more than 3.5%. The genes are TRBV18 and TRBJ2-3; D is possibly TRBD1 (5 bases). The clonotype comes from a man in his sixties with COVID-19, enrolled during active disease. Source material: peripheral blood. The CDR3 is CASSLDSTSTDTQYF. DNA of the CDR3: TGTGCCAGCTCACTCGACAGTACTAGCACAGATACGCAGTATTTT. The full variable domain, rest sourced from reference TRBV18 and TRBJ2-3, is NAGVMQNPRHLVRRRGQEARLRCSPMKGHSHVYWYRQLPEEGLKFMVYLQKENIIDESGMPKERFSAEFPKEGPSILRIQQVVRGDSAAYFCASSLDSTSTDTQYFGPGTRLTVL.